The 29 T cell receptor beta chains reported below all come from one sample, sequenced in a study of T cell responses to AZD1222 COVID-19 vaccine. Clones were sequenced by immunoSEQ multiplex PCR, and TCRdb holds only the in-frame ones, with some missing. The data contain more than 95,000 clones, around 94% of them singletons. Sample: peripheral blood, taken on day 0 of AZD1222 vaccination. The source is an adult in good health.

A single count supports this clone. The rearrangement uses TRBV28 and TRBJ1-1; perhaps TRBD1 as D (6 bases). V was pared by 6 bases and J by 4 bases, with 12 bases between. This CDR3 has 13 amino acids. CDR1 MDHEN and CDR2 SYDVKM come from the germline V gene. The CDR3, as DNA: TGTGCCAGCAGCCCTGGACAGTCCACTGAAGCTTTCTTT. Amino acids: CASSPGQSTEAFF.

DNA of the CDR3: TGTGCCAGCAGGAAAATTGGACAGCTAAATTCACCCCTCCACTTT. Its translation: CASRKIGQLNSPLHF. The V call is TRBV2, the J call TRBJ1-6; maybe TRBD1 (6 bases). CDR3 size: 15 residues. The V gene lost 6 bases and the J gene lost 7 bases, with 16 bases spanning the gap. The germline V gene has CDR1 SNHLY and CDR2 FYNNEI.

The table lists this clone with a count of one. V is TRBV4-2 and J is TRBJ1-4; no definite D call. The V gene lost 0 bases and the J gene lost 5 bases, with 4 bases spanning the gap. Germline lookup yields CDR1 LGHNA and CDR2 YNFKEQ. The CDR3 has 13 residues. The CDR3 sequence: CASSQEENEKLFF. The CDR3 bases are TGTGCCAGCAGCCAAGAGGAGAATGAAAAACTGTTTTTT.

This sequence joins TRBV27 and TRBJ2-2; 13 bases are shared with TRBD2. The length of the CDR3 is 19 residues. Germline assignment: CDR1 MNHEY and CDR2 SMNVEV (reference sequence). V trimming: 4 bases; J trimming: 5 bases; junction bases outside the gene matches: 13. As DNA, the CDR3 is TGTGCCAGCAGTTGGGGGGGAGGACTAGCGGGAGAAGAGACCGGGGAGCTGTTTTTT. Its translation is CASSWGGGLAGEETGELFF.

The chain couples TRBV3-1 (or the pseudogene TRBV3-2) to TRBJ2-2; D is unresolved. The length of the CDR3 is 11 residues. V was pared by 3 bases and J by 8 bases, with 4 bases between. Germline CDR1 is LGHDT and CDR2 is YNNKEL (reference sequence). CDR3 DNA: TGTGCCAGCAGCCACGCGGGGGAGCTGTTTTTT. This gives the protein CASSHAGELFF.

This clone was observed once. The rearrangement links TRBV5-1 to TRBJ2-1; D gene unclear. The CDR3 has 13 residues. V shed 3 bases and J shed 8 bases, with 12 bases lying between them. Germline V gene sequence: CDR1 SGHRS, CDR2 YFSETQ. The CDR3 nucleotides are TGCGCCAGCAGCTCGGCTTTGACGGATGAGCAGTTCTTC. Residues: CASSSALTDEQFF.

CDR3 nucleotide sequence: TGTGCCAGCAGTTTACCAGGGGATGTTGGCTATGGCTACACCTTC. Amino acid sequence: CASSLPGDVGYGYTF. The chain recombines TRBV28 with TRBJ1-2, with D possibly TRBD1 on 6 matching bases. The CDR3 totals 15 residues. Germline CDR1 and CDR2: MDHEN and SYDVKM. V was pared by 2 bases and J by 4 bases, with 14 bases between.

This clone came up once. V gene TRBV12-3 or TRBV12-4 combines with J gene TRBJ2-1, with 7 bases fitting TRBD1. The CDR3 consists of 12 residues. J was trimmed by 10 bases and V by 6 bases; bases with no gene match: 6. The CDR3 sequence is CASRPWTGEQFF. The CDR3, as DNA: TGTGCCAGCAGGCCCTGGACAGGCGAGCAGTTCTTC.

V is TRBV3-1 (or the pseudogene TRBV3-2) and J is TRBJ2-1, with D tentatively TRBD1 or TRBD2 (5 bases each). This CDR3 comprises 16 residues. V gave up 4 bases and J gave up 0 bases, with 13 bases separating them. Germline-derived CDR1 and CDR2 are LGHDT and YNNKEL (reference sequence). The CDR3, as DNA: TGTGCCAGCAGCCCTCCGGGACCATCCTCCTACAATGAGCAGTTCTTC. Its translation is CASSPPGPSSYNEQFF.

This clone was counted once. The chain has TRBV30 and TRBJ2-2; D is ambiguous. Germline V gene sequence: CDR1 GTSNPN, CDR2 SVGIG (reference sequence). This CDR3 region has 11 residues. V was clipped by 6 bases and J by 6 bases, with 8 bases between them. CDR3 bases: TGTGCCTGCCCATGGGCCGGGGAGCTGTTTTTT. Amino acids: CACPWAGELFF.

The chain couples TRBV4-1 to TRBJ2-1, with D possibly being TRBD1 or TRBD2 (5 bases each). V shed 0 bases and J shed 8 bases, with 11 bases lying between them. This CDR3 spans 14 amino acids. Per the germline V gene, CDR1 is MGHRA and CDR2 is YSYEKL. CDR3 in amino acids: CASSQEAGRDEQFF. The CDR3 region has the DNA TGCGCCAGCAGCCAAGAAGCAGGGCGGGATGAGCAGTTCTTC.

This sequence joins TRBV4-2 and TRBJ1-5, with 7 bases lining up with TRBD1. There are 17 residues in the CDR3. CDR1 is LGHNA and CDR2 is YNFKEQ in the germline V gene. V was pared by 0 bases and J by 2 bases, with 7 bases of the junction left unmatched. CDR3 amino acids: CASSQDYGGGGNQPQHF. The CDR3 DNA sequence: TGTGCCAGCAGCCAAGACTACGGAGGGGGCGGCAATCAGCCCCAGCATTTT.

The rearrangement joins TRBV5-1 to TRBJ2-1, with TRBD2 as a possible D gene (6 bases). The V and J ends lost 4 bases and 5 bases respectively, with 13 bases between them. CDR1 and CDR2 from the germline V gene are SGHRS and YFSETQ. The CDR3 sequence is 14 residues long. CDR3 in amino acids: CASSGGGTDNEQFF. The CDR3 region has the DNA TGCGCCAGCAGCGGAGGCGGGACGGACAATGAGCAGTTCTTC.

The rearrangement links TRBV25-1 to TRBJ2-1; 7 bases are a match to TRBD1. The CDR3 length is 17 residues. V gave up 2 bases and J gave up 5 bases; unmatched junction bases: 12. Germline V lookup: CDR1 MGHDK, CDR2 SYGVNS. The chain's CDR3 is CASSEENPGQQHNEQFF. The CDR3 DNA reads TGTGCCAGCAGTGAAGAGAATCCGGGACAGCAACACAATGAGCAGTTCTTC.

The chain joins TRBV4-1 to TRBJ1-2, with D tentatively TRBD1 (6 bases). The CDR3 runs to 14 residues. Trimming left V 6 bases short and J 4 bases short, with 15 bases between. Per germline, CDR1 MGHRA and CDR2 YSYEKL. The CDR3 loop reads CASRRNGGGYGYTF. The DNA for the CDR3 is TGCGCCAGCAGGCGAAATGGGGGCGGCTATGGCTACACCTTC.

This chain joins TRBV18 and TRBJ2-3; D tentatively fits TRBD1 or TRBD2 (5 bases each). The V end was cut by 2 bases, the J end by 2 bases, with 11 bases between. Germline CDR1 and CDR2: KGHSH and LQKENI. The length of the CDR3 is 15 residues. This chain's CDR3 is CASSPRDGFTDTQYF. DNA for the CDR3: TGTGCCAGCTCACCAAGGGACGGATTCACAGATACGCAGTATTTT.

This clone was seen a handful of times. The chain carries TRBV5-1 and TRBJ1-4; D unresolved. V lost 0 bases to trimming and J lost 11 bases, with 14 bases between them. Germline lookup yields CDR1 SGHRS and CDR2 YFSETQ. The CDR3 has 14 amino acids. Here the CDR3 reads CASSLGVRLGKLFF. CDR3 bases: TGCGCCAGCAGCTTGGGTGTGCGGCTCGGGAAACTGTTTTTT.

Details on this clone: The identical CDR3 is also encoded by other nucleotide sequences in the sample. The genes are TRBV5-4 and TRBJ2-7; D not resolved. With 0 bases removed from V and 2 bases from J, the gap between germline ends came to 6 bases. The CDR3 sequence is 13 residues long. The germline V gene has CDR1 SGHNT and CDR2 YYREEE (reference sequence). The CDR3 spells CASSLAGTYEQYF. The CDR3, as DNA: TGTGCCAGCAGCTTGGCCGGAACCTACGAGCAGTACTTC.

The chain links TRBV19 to TRBJ1-4, with D hard to call. Trimming removed 5 bases at V and 3 bases at J, with 19 bases between. The CDR3 runs to 17 residues. The germline V gene encodes CDR1 LNHDA and CDR2 SQIVND (reference sequence). Here the CDR3 DNA reads TGTGCCAGTAGTCTACCCTGGGCCCTCCGGCCTAATGAAAAACTGTTTTTT. Its translation is CASSLPWALRPNEKLFF.

The chain carries TRBV28 and TRBJ2-7; 8 bases match TRBD2. Germline lookup yields CDR1 MDHEN and CDR2 SYDVKM. The CDR3 is made up of 14 amino acids. V shed 7 bases and J 5 bases; nucleotides not matched to a gene: 10. Written as DNA, the CDR3 is TGTGCCAGCACCCTCGGGAGGGCAAATAACGAGCAGTACTTC. Translating gives CASTLGRANNEQYF.

The chain is built from TRBV9 and TRBJ1-6; a possible D gene is TRBD1 (5 bases). The CDR3 is made up of 17 amino acids. Trimming stripped 2 bases from V and 0 bases from J, with 12 bases between. Germline assignment: CDR1 SGDLS and CDR2 YYNGEE. CDR3 sequence: CASSVGQGRSYNSPLHF. The CDR3 coding sequence is TGTGCCAGCAGCGTTGGTCAGGGTCGCTCCTATAATTCACCCCTCCACTTT.

The chain links TRBV5-4 to TRBJ1-6; 9 bases match TRBD1. With V trimmed by 4 bases and J by 2 bases, 1 base remained unmatched. Per the germline V gene, CDR1 is SGHNT and CDR2 is YYREEE (reference sequence). The CDR3 length is 15 residues. The DNA of the CDR3 is TGTGCCAGCAGCAGGGACAGGGCCTATAATTCACCCCTCCACTTT. This codes for CASSRDRAYNSPLHF.

A single count supports this clone. The chain links TRBV28 to TRBJ2-3, with a possible D match to TRBD2 (5 bases). V was shortened by 6 bases and J by 2 bases, with 15 bases between the two germline ends. The CDR3 has 15 amino acids. Germline V gene lookup returns CDR1 MDHEN and CDR2 SYDVKM. DNA of the CDR3: TGTGCCAGCAGCACCCCTCGGGGAAACACAGATACGCAGTATTTT. This codes for CASSTPRGNTDTQYF.

The chain links TRBV2 to TRBJ1-5; 10 bases map to TRBD1. J was trimmed by 3 bases and V by 6 bases; bases with no gene match: 5. The germline V gene has CDR1 SNHLY and CDR2 FYNNEI. This CDR3 has 15 residues. The CDR3 nucleotides read TGTGCCAGCAGCCCCGGGACAGGGGTCAATCAGCCCCAGCATTTT. Protein product: CASSPGTGVNQPQHF.

The CDR3 nucleotides are TGTGCCAGCAGATCCGGACAGGGGAATATTCAGCCCCAGCATTTT. Residues: CASRSGQGNIQPQHF. This chain uses TRBV28 with TRBJ1-5; 9 nucleotides align to TRBD1. Germline CDR1 MDHEN, CDR2 SYDVKM. The CDR3 is 15 residues long. The junction had 9 bases not matched to a gene; V was cut back by 6 bases and J by 6 bases.

The V and J genes are TRBV28 and TRBJ1-5; the D is unclear. The CDR3 is 15 amino acids. V shed 6 bases and J shed 3 bases, with 15 bases lying between them. Germline assignment: CDR1 MDHEN and CDR2 SYDVKM. Written as DNA, the CDR3 is TGTGCCAGCAGCCCCGGCGGAGCGATCAATCAGCCCCAGCATTTT. The encoded protein is CASSPGGAINQPQHF.

The chain carries TRBV12-3 or TRBV12-4 and TRBJ1-4; D unresolved. CDR3 size: 13 residues. The V end was cut by 10 bases, the J end by 7 bases, with 16 bases between. CDR3 in amino acids: CATDRFSGEKLFF. The CDR3 DNA is TGTGCCACAGATAGGTTCTCGGGTGAAAAACTGTTTTTT.

The chain employs TRBV10-3 and TRBJ2-3, with 9 bases that match TRBD2. The ends lost 2 bases at V and 5 bases at J; junction bases unmatched: 14. Germline assignment: CDR1 ENHRY and CDR2 SYGVKD. CDR3 length equals 18 residues. The CDR3 loop reads CAISETPGAGGFGDTQYF. CDR3 in DNA: TGTGCCATCAGTGAGACCCCGGGAGCGGGAGGTTTCGGAGATACGCAGTATTTT.

The chain combines TRBV15 with TRBJ1-5; the D gene is possibly TRBD1 (5 bases). Germline-derived CDR1 and CDR2 are LNHNV and YYDKDF (reference sequence). The CDR3 extends over 16 amino acids. Trimming took off 6 bases at V and 0 bases at J, with 15 bases between the two ends. CDR3 sequence (DNA): TGTGCCACCAGTGATACAGGCGCGTTTAGCAATCAGCCCCAGCATTTT. This encodes CATSDTGAFSNQPQHF.